The 24 T cell receptor beta chains below were found in one sample sequenced in a study of regulatory T cells in long-lasting Graves disease. Combining iRepertoire HTBI primers with Arm-PCR of CDR3 regions, the authors built TCR beta libraries. In TCRdb, the multiplex PCR reads were re-called with MiXCR into one record per CDR3 protein. The sample includes 400,000 to 500,000 distinct CDR3 sequences, roughly 15% of them seen just once. Documented time point: newly diagnosed GD, antithyroid drugs for less than 3 months. Making the TCR library involved RNA that had been extracted from PBMCs. The data were also submitted as part of a second study, on T cells in Graves' hyperthyroidism and ophthalmopathy.

The material was peripheral blood mononuclear cells (PBMCs), obtained at new diagnosis, from a patient treated with antithyroid drugs. These receptors all come from a woman between 25 and 40 years old with Graves disease.

This clonotype was recorded many times. The CDR3 DNA reads TGTGCCACCCGACAGGACCTTTACTCACCCCTTTCACCCCTCCACTTT. Translation: CATRQDLYSPLSPLHF. The gene calls are TRBV28 and TRBJ1-6; weak D call: TRBD1 (6 bases). Trimming pared 10 bases from V and 9 bases from J, leaving 25 bases between. This CDR3 has 16 amino acids. CDR1 and CDR2 (germline): MDHEN, SYDVKM.

At least ten counts were recorded for this clonotype. The rearrangement links TRBV12-3 or TRBV12-4 to TRBJ1-4, with D possibly being TRBD1 (5 bases). V was cut by 4 bases and J by 2 bases, with 8 bases left in between. There are 14 residues in the CDR3. CDR3 loop: CASSSGGTNEKLFF. CDR3 nucleotide sequence: TGTGCCAGCAGTTCGGGGGGGACTAATGAAAAACTGTTTTTT.

This clonotype was picked up a small number of times. This chain connects TRBV15 to TRBJ1-2; D is undetermined. Germline V lookup: CDR1 LNHNV, CDR2 YYDKDF (reference sequence). Trimming removed 1 base at V and 3 bases at J, with 9 bases between. This CDR3 contains 14 residues. Written as DNA, the CDR3 is TGTGCCACCAGCAGAGCGGCAGGACACTATGGCTACACCTTC. Amino acid sequence: CATSRAAGHYGYTF.

At least ten counts were recorded for this clonotype. The rearrangement links TRBV28 to TRBJ2-5, with TRBD1 identical over 11 bases. The CDR3 is 17 residues long. The germline gives CDR1 MDHEN, CDR2 SYDVKM. V dropped 6 bases and J dropped 2; count of bases not matched to a gene: 11. CDR3 nucleotide sequence: TGTGCCAGCAGGTCTGGACAGGGGGCGGGAAAACAAGAGACCCAGTACTTC. This sequence encodes CASRSGQGAGKQETQYF.

About this clonotype: At one boundary the junction diverges from the germline segment, which might be a read error. The chain combines TRBV6-1 with TRBJ2-1; D might be TRBD2 (6 bases). The germline V gene encodes CDR1 MNHNS and CDR2 SASEGT. CDR3 length equals 13 residues. CDR3 sequence reads: CASSPGTPNGQFF. The CDR3 DNA sequence: TGTGCCAGCAGTCCGGGGACTCCTAATGGGCAGTTCTTC.

This clonotype was recorded many times. In nucleotides, the CDR3 is TGTGCCAGCAGCTGGCTAACTAGCGGATCCTTTCTCACTCAAGAGACCCAGTACTTC. Its protein product is CASSWLTSGSFLTQETQYF. The rearrangement joins TRBV28 to TRBJ2-5; 8 nucleotides match TRBD2. Germline CDR1 MDHEN, CDR2 SYDVKM. CDR3 length: 19 amino acids. Unmatched junction bases numbered 20, after V lost 6 bases and J lost 2 bases. The full variable domain, with the rest looked up from reference TRBV28 and TRBJ2-5, is DVKVTQSSRYLVKRTGEKVFLECVQDMDHENMFWYRQDPGLGLRLIYFSYDVKMKEKGDIPEGYSVSREKKERFSLILESASTNQTSMYLCASSWLTSGSFLTQETQYFGPGTRLLVL.

This clonotype was found a few times. The gene calls are TRBV19 and TRBJ1-5; 11 bases agree with TRBD1. Trimming removed 5 bases from V and 2 bases from J; junction bases left unmatched: 8. This CDR3 is built from 17 residues. Per germline, CDR1 LNHDA and CDR2 SQIVND (reference sequence). The CDR3 nucleotides are TGTGCCAGTAGTCCCCGGGACAGGGGGTACGGCAATCAGCCCCAGCATTTT. Amino acid sequence: CASSPRDRGYGNQPQHF.

This chain connects TRBV12-3 or TRBV12-4 to TRBJ1-4, with TRBD1 identical over 8 bases. The CDR3 contains 14 residues. V was pared by 5 bases and J by 14 bases, with 13 bases of the junction left unmatched. The CDR3 sequence: CASSHTPYRTGLFF. CDR3 bases: TGTGCCAGCAGTCACACCCCGTATAGGACAGGGCTGTTTTTT.

The chain employs TRBV27 and TRBJ2-7; no clear D. The V end lost 6 bases, the J end lost 1 base, and 13 bases lay between the germline ends. The germline V gene encodes CDR1 MNHEY and CDR2 SMNVEV (reference sequence). The CDR3 has 14 residues. The DNA for the CDR3 is TGTGCCAGCAGCCATTCGGCCAGATCCTACGAGCAGTACTTC. Residues: CASSHSARSYEQYF.

The chain joins TRBV11-2 to TRBJ1-2; possibly TRBD1 for D (6 bases). The V end was cut by 2 bases, the J end by 7 bases, with 17 bases between. Looked up from germline, CDR1 is SGHAT and CDR2 is FQNNGV. This CDR3 contains 15 residues. For the CDR3, the DNA is TGTGCCAGCAGCTTAAGCCCAGGGGAACGACTTGGCTACACCTTC. This codes for CASSLSPGERLGYTF.

This clonotype was seen repeatedly, ten times or more. The rearrangement links TRBV28 to TRBJ1-2; D uncertain. Per the germline V gene, CDR1 is MDHEN and CDR2 is SYDVKM. The CDR3 length is 12 residues. Trimming pared 10 bases from V and 8 bases from J, leaving 17 bases between. The DNA of the CDR3 is TGTGCCACCCCTAGTAAGGGTGCGGGCTACACCTTC. Residues: CATPSKGAGYTF.

The table lists this clonotype with many counts. The J gene is TRBJ2-1, the V gene TRBV7-9, with 14 nucleotides matching TRBD2. Trimming removed 5 bases from V and 3 bases from J; junction bases left unmatched: 9. Germline V gene lookup returns CDR1 SEHNR and CDR2 FQNEAQ (reference sequence). CDR3 length: 18 amino acids. As DNA, the CDR3 is TGTGCCAGCAGCCAAGGCGGACTAGCGGGAGGCGTCTACAATGAGCAGTTCTTC. It translates to CASSQGGLAGGVYNEQFF. Combining the CDR3 with reference TRBV7-9 and TRBJ2-1 gives the whole variable domain DTGVSQNPRHKITKRGQNVTFRCDPISEHNRLYWYRQTLGQGPEFLTYFQNEAQLEKSRLLSDRFSAERPKGSFSTLEIQRTEQGDSAMYLCASSQGGLAGGVYNEQFFGPGTRLTVL.

In this sample, this clonotype turned up many times. A read error may produce the germline difference seen at one junction end. The chain recombines TRBV7-7 with TRBJ2-1; D perhaps matches TRBD2 (6 bases). Germline values: CDR1 SSHAT, CDR2 FNYEAQ (reference sequence). CDR3 length equals 17 residues. CDR3 bases: TGTGCTAGCAGCTTATCGCAGGTGCGGGGTGAGGGCAATGAGCAGTTCTTC. Translated: CASSLSQVRGEGNEQFF.

The sample holds many counts of this clonotype. The chain links TRBV20-1 to TRBJ2-3; possibly TRBD1 or TRBD2 for D (5 bases each). The CDR3 sequence is 13 residues long. Trimming pared 3 bases from V and 2 bases from J, leaving 9 bases between. The germline gives CDR1 DFQATT, CDR2 SNEGSKA (reference sequence). The CDR3 bases are TGCAGTGCTAGCGAGGGGACCACAGATACGCAGTATTTT. It codes for CSASEGTTDTQYF.

This clonotype was seen many times. The V call is TRBV6-2 or TRBV6-3, the J call TRBJ1-5; D gene ambiguous. Trimming left V 2 bases short and J 7 bases short, with 6 bases between. CDR3 size: 12 residues. Germline CDR1 MNHEY, CDR2 SVGEGT. CDR3 protein: CASSYSRQPQHF. CDR3 DNA: TGTGCCAGCAGTTACAGCCGGCAGCCCCAGCATTTT.

The sample holds many counts of this clonotype. V gene TRBV13 combines with J gene TRBJ1-2, with TRBD1 identical over 7 bases. With 5 bases clipped from V and 5 bases from J, the junction kept 14 bases outside the gene matches. The CDR3 runs to 16 residues. CDR1 PRHDT and CDR2 FYEKMQ come from the germline V gene (reference sequence). The CDR3 reads CASSKREGDRDYGYTF. CDR3 coding DNA: TGTGCCAGCAGCAAGCGGGAAGGAGACAGGGATTATGGCTACACCTTC. The full variable domain, completed using reference TRBV13 and TRBJ1-2, is AAGVIQSPRHLIKEKRETATLKCYPIPRHDTVYWYQQGPGQDPQFLISFYEKMQSDKGSIPDRFSAQQFSDYHSELNMSSLELGDSALYFCASSKREGDRDYGYTFGSGTRLTVV.

The table lists this clonotype with many counts. The chain joins TRBV28 to TRBJ2-7; the D call may be TRBD1 or TRBD2 (5 bases each). V lost 10 bases and J lost 2, with 12 bases in between. The CDR3 has 12 amino acids. Germline values: CDR1 MDHEN, CDR2 SYDVKM. CDR3 bases: TGTGCCACCGGGACGGCCGCCTACGAGCAGTACTTC. This encodes CATGTAAYEQYF.

This clonotype was found many times. This chain links TRBV7-2 with TRBJ2-3; D gene ambiguous. This CDR3 is built from 16 residues. Trimming cost V 2 bases and J 1 base, with 13 bases left between them. Germline CDR1 SGHTA, CDR2 FQGNSA. The CDR3, as DNA: TGTGCCAGCAGCTTATTCCCCCTGCCGCGCACAGATACGCAGTATTTT. It yields the protein CASSLFPLPRTDTQYF.

The chain links TRBV20-1 to TRBJ2-1; 13 bases line up with TRBD2. The CDR3 contains 15 residues. The germline gives CDR1 DFQATT, CDR2 SNEGSKA (reference sequence). V was pared by 7 bases and J by 9 bases, with 12 bases of the junction left unmatched. CDR3 amino acids: CSVATGLAGAREQFF. The CDR3 region has the DNA TGCAGTGTAGCAACCGGACTAGCGGGAGCCCGTGAGCAGTTCTTC.

CDR3 in DNA: TGTGCCTGGAGTGTACGGGGGCCCGGGGGCACAGATACGCAGTATTTT. Its translation: CAWSVRGPGGTDTQYF. The genes are TRBV30 and TRBJ2-3; D tentatively fits TRBD1 or TRBD2 (6 bases each). The germline gives CDR1 GTSNPN, CDR2 SVGIG (reference sequence). Trimming stripped 0 bases from V and 1 base from J, with 14 bases between. The CDR3 is 16 amino acids.

This clonotype was observed at least ten times. V and J are TRBV2 and TRBJ2-5; D unclear. This CDR3 has 13 amino acids. Germline V gene data show CDR1 as SNHLY and CDR2 as FYNNEI. Trimming stripped 3 bases from V and 7 bases from J, with 12 bases between. The CDR3, as DNA: TGTGCCAGCAGTGACGTGGGCGAGGTGACCCAGTACTTC. Amino acid sequence: CASSDVGEVTQYF. The full variable domain, rest sourced from reference TRBV2 and TRBJ2-5, is EPEVTQTPSHQVTQMGQEVILRCVPISNHLYFYWYRQILGQKVEFLVSFYNNEISEKSEIFDDQFSVERPDGSNFTLKIRSTKLEDSAMYFCASSDVGEVTQYFGPGTRLLVL.

The J gene is TRBJ2-2, the V gene TRBV9; no firm D call. This CDR3 comprises 16 residues. The germline gives CDR1 SGDLS, CDR2 YYNGEE. With 1 base removed from V and 6 bases from J, the gap between germline ends came to 16 bases. CDR3 residues: CASSVTPLLSPGELFF. The CDR3 DNA reads as TGTGCCAGCAGCGTAACTCCTTTACTATCCCCCGGGGAGCTGTTTTTT.

In its sample, this clonotype was seen many times. The chain uses TRBV28 and TRBJ2-7, with TRBD1 as a possible D gene (5 bases). Trimming pared 5 bases from V and 0 bases from J, leaving 11 bases between. Germline CDR1 and CDR2: MDHEN and SYDVKM. The CDR3 has 14 amino acids. The CDR3 spells CASSGAQDSYEQYF. The CDR3 DNA follows: TGTGCCAGCAGTGGCGCACAGGACTCCTACGAGCAGTACTTC.

The V and J genes are TRBV29-1 and TRBJ2-2; D ambiguous. CDR1 and CDR2 from the germline V gene are SQVTM and ANQGSEA. V was clipped by 4 bases and J by 4 bases, with 7 bases between them. CDR3 size: 12 residues. DNA for the CDR3: TGCAGCGTTGGGTCATTCACCGGGGAGCTGTTTTTT. This gives the protein CSVGSFTGELFF.